One sample yielded the 25 T cell receptor beta chains listed below, sequenced in a study of T cell responses to AZD1222 COVID-19 vaccine. TCRdb's table, derived via immunoSEQ multiplex PCR, lists solely in-frame clones and lacks some. Here the sample spans some 200,000 clones, over 85% being singletons. The sample here was peripheral blood, taken 28 days after the second AZD1222 dose. Receptors originate from an adult who received the AZD1222 COVID-19 vaccine.

This rearrangement joins TRBV11-3 to TRBJ2-1; tentative D call: TRBD2 (7 bases). The CDR3 is 15 amino acids. The V end lost 3 bases, the J end lost 8 bases, and 17 bases lay between the germline ends. Germline V gives CDR1 SGHNT, CDR2 YENEEA. CDR3 protein: CASSFGGGREDEQFF. The DNA for the CDR3 is TGTGCCAGCAGCTTTGGAGGGGGGAGGGAGGATGAGCAGTTCTTC.

This clone is a singleton in its sample. The rearrangement links TRBV7-8 to TRBJ2-2; either TRBD1 or TRBD2 may supply D (6 bases each). The germline V gene has CDR1 SGHVS and CDR2 FQNEAQ. This CDR3 region has 14 residues. V lost 7 bases, J lost 6 bases, and 15 bases lay in between. CDR3 residues: CASKGGYGAGELFF. In DNA form, the CDR3 reads TGTGCCAGCAAAGGGGGGTACGGTGCCGGGGAGCTGTTTTTT.

The chain recombines TRBV9 with TRBJ2-2; maybe TRBD2 (5 bases). V was pared by 5 bases and J by 2 bases, with 16 bases between. Looked up from germline, CDR1 is SGDLS and CDR2 is YYNGEE. The CDR3 spans 16 residues. Here the CDR3 DNA reads TGTGCCAGCAGTGCCGACCCCGGAGGTAACACCGGGGAGCTGTTTTTT. Translation: CASSADPGGNTGELFF.

The J gene is TRBJ1-6, the V gene TRBV11-2; 8 bases map to TRBD1. Losses at the gene ends were 3 bases for V and 10 bases for J; bases not matched to a gene: 2. The CDR3 is 13 amino acids. Germline V CDR1 and CDR2: SGHAT, FQNNGV. DNA for the CDR3: TGTGCCAGCAGCTTGGACAGGGTCTCACCCCTCCACTTT. This encodes CASSLDRVSPLHF. The full variable domain, its missing parts supplied by reference TRBV11-2 and TRBJ1-6, is EAGVAQSPRYKIIEKRQSVAFWCNPISGHATLYWYQQILGQGPKLLIQFQNNGVVDDSQLPKDRFSAERLKGVDSTLKIQPAKLEDSAVYLCASSLDRVSPLHFGNGTRLTVT.

This sequence joins TRBV6-1 and TRBJ1-4; D remains ambiguous. This CDR3 has 18 amino acids. The V and J ends lost 0 bases and 4 bases respectively, with 18 bases between them. Looked up from germline, CDR1 is MNHNS and CDR2 is SASEGT. The CDR3 loop reads CASSEAVGQALINEKLFF. The CDR3, as DNA: TGTGCCAGCAGTGAAGCGGTCGGGCAGGCCCTGATTAATGAAAAACTGTTTTTT.

The V gene is TRBV3-1 (or the pseudogene TRBV3-2), the J gene TRBJ2-3; 7 bases are shared with TRBD2. CDR1 is LGHDT and CDR2 is YNNKEL in the germline V gene (reference sequence). The CDR3 length is 14 residues. V shed 7 bases, J shed 0 bases, and the junction held 4 bases outside the gene matches. CDR3 in amino acids: CASTLAASTDTQYF. For the CDR3, the DNA is TGTGCCAGCACCCTAGCGGCTAGCACAGATACGCAGTATTTT.

This chain links TRBV28 with TRBJ1-5, with D uncertain. Germline V gene sequence: CDR1 MDHEN, CDR2 SYDVKM. The CDR3 extends over 14 amino acids. V lost 8 bases, J lost 4 bases, and 15 bases lay in between. The CDR3 sequence is CASRWVSRNQPQHF. The CDR3, as DNA: TGTGCCAGCCGATGGGTTTCGCGGAATCAGCCCCAGCATTTT.

The chain uses TRBV6-5 and TRBJ2-7; 8 bases are a match to TRBD1. The V segment lost 0 bases and the J segment 1 base; nucleotides outside the gene matches: 2. Germline lookup yields CDR1 MNHEY and CDR2 SVGAGI. The CDR3 length is 15 residues. CDR3 loop: CASSYSGQVSYEQYF. The CDR3 nucleotides read TGTGCCAGCAGTTACTCGGGACAGGTTTCCTACGAGCAGTACTTC.

The chain carries TRBV5-4 and TRBJ1-1; no reliable D call. CDR3 size: 14 residues. V dropped 5 bases and J dropped 1 base, with 12 bases sitting between them. Germline CDR1 and CDR2: SGHNT and YYREEE (reference sequence). In nucleotides, the CDR3 is TGTGCCAGCAGTTTCCGCTCAGGGAACACTGAAGCTTTCTTT. As protein: CASSFRSGNTEAFF.

This clone was counted once. The rearrangement links TRBV5-1 to TRBJ1-1; D is unclear. V was shortened by 2 bases and J by 4 bases, with 9 bases between the two germline ends. Germline values: CDR1 SGHRS, CDR2 YFSETQ. This CDR3 has 13 residues. As DNA, the CDR3 is TGCGCCAGCAGCTTCCAGGCGGGCACTGAAGCTTTCTTT. Translated: CASSFQAGTEAFF.

The gene calls are TRBV7-2 and TRBJ2-7; TRBD2 might be the D (6 bases). The CDR3 consists of 14 residues. The V and J ends lost 5 bases and 5 bases respectively, with 16 bases between them. Germline CDR1 SGHTA, CDR2 FQGNSA. The CDR3 nucleotides read TGTGCCAGCAGCCTAAGTCGGGGGAACCACGAGCAGTACTTC. As protein: CASSLSRGNHEQYF.

The chain uses TRBV5-1 and TRBJ2-5, with D perhaps matching TRBD1 (6 bases). The CDR3 is 13 residues long. The V gene lost 6 bases and the J gene lost 1 base, with 10 bases spanning the gap. The germline V gene has CDR1 SGHRS and CDR2 YFSETQ. The CDR3 loop is CASNRDTQETQYF. The CDR3 nucleotides read TGCGCCAGCAACCGGGACACCCAAGAGACCCAGTACTTC.

The CDR3 here is CASSFMRGGSTDTQYF. CDR3 coding DNA: TGTGCCAGCAGCTTTATGCGGGGGGGCAGCACAGATACGCAGTATTTT. The rearrangement uses TRBV13 and TRBJ2-3, with 9 bases aligning to TRBD2. V shed 3 bases, J shed 0 bases, and the junction held 4 bases outside the gene matches. The CDR3 totals 16 residues. Germline CDR1 reads PRHDT; CDR2 reads FYEKMQ (reference sequence).

J is TRBJ1-1 and V is TRBV10-3; D gene ambiguous. The CDR3 runs 13 residues. Trimming took off 10 bases at V and 3 bases at J, with 15 bases between the two ends. CDR1 and CDR2 (germline): ENHRY, SYGVKD. CDR3 protein: CATLARPDTEAFF. The DNA of the CDR3 is TGTGCCACCTTGGCACGTCCAGACACTGAAGCTTTCTTT.

The V and J genes are TRBV7-9 and TRBJ1-6; 10 bases agree with TRBD1. V was pared by 0 bases and J by 7 bases, with 0 bases of the junction left unmatched. This CDR3 comprises 15 residues. Looked up from germline, CDR1 is SEHNR and CDR2 is FQNEAQ (reference sequence). The CDR3 reads CASSLAGQGNSPLHF. Written as DNA, the CDR3 is TGTGCCAGCAGCTTAGCGGGACAGGGGAATTCACCCCTCCACTTT.

V gene TRBV7-3 combines with J gene TRBJ2-1; D may be TRBD1 (6 bases). The V gene's germline CDR1 is SGHTA and CDR2 FQGTGA. V lost 1 base and J lost 3, with 13 bases in between. The CDR3 covers 16 residues. The CDR3 protein is CASSLSDRPFYNEQFF. For the CDR3, the DNA is TGTGCCAGCAGCTTAAGTGACAGGCCTTTCTACAATGAGCAGTTCTTC.

This chain links TRBV2 with TRBJ1-6; tentative D call: TRBD1 (5 bases). In germline, CDR1 is SNHLY, CDR2 FYNNEI. Trimming left V 3 bases short and J 11 bases short, with 17 bases between. The CDR3 consists of 15 residues. In DNA, the CDR3 is TGTGCCAGCAGTGACTCGGGTCAGGGACGGCCACCCCTCCACTTT. Translated: CASSDSGQGRPPLHF.

The chain links TRBV7-2 to TRBJ1-2; TRBD1 might be the D (5 bases). Per the germline V gene, CDR1 is SGHTA and CDR2 is FQGNSA. The CDR3 has 13 residues. Trimming removed 3 bases at V and 3 bases at J, with 8 bases between. DNA for the CDR3: TGTGCCAGCAGCTTGGTGGGGGACTATGGCTACACCTTC. Its translation is CASSLVGDYGYTF.

CDR3 coding DNA: TGTGCCACCTGGGGCGGGGACTACGAGCAGTACTTC. It is translated as CATWGGDYEQYF. This chain uses TRBV28 with TRBJ2-7, with D possibly matching TRBD2 (6 bases). Germline V lookup: CDR1 MDHEN, CDR2 SYDVKM. The CDR3 length is 12 residues. The ends were cut back, 10 bases at V and 3 bases at J, with 13 bases in the middle.

This chain joins TRBV29-1 and TRBJ2-3; 13 bases fit TRBD2. J lost 5 bases, V lost 8 bases, and 7 bases had no gene match. Looked up from germline, CDR1 is SQVTM and CDR2 is ANQGSEA. This CDR3 is built from 14 residues. DNA for the CDR3: TGCAGCCCCCGACTAGCGGGGGGTCTAGATACGCAGTATTTT. Residues: CSPRLAGGLDTQYF.

The chain recombines TRBV5-6 with TRBJ2-5, with D possibly matching TRBD2 (5 bases). Germline V CDR1 and CDR2: SGHDT, YYEEEE. CDR3 length: 14 residues. Deletions cut 0 bases from V and 3 bases from J, with 9 bases between. The CDR3 region is CASSLGGGEETQYF. Here the CDR3 DNA reads TGTGCCAGCAGCTTGGGCGGAGGTGAAGAGACCCAGTACTTC.

The V call is TRBV6-2 or TRBV6-3, the J call TRBJ1-2, with unresolved D. Trimming removed 7 bases at V and 1 base at J, with 13 bases between. CDR3 length: 14 amino acids. Germline CDR1 reads MNHEY; CDR2 reads SVGEGT. The CDR3: CASTPRRGNYGYTF. Here the CDR3 DNA reads TGTGCCAGCACCCCCAGGCGGGGTAACTATGGCTACACCTTC.

V gene TRBV24-1 combines with J gene TRBJ2-3, with D hard to call. Germline loops: CDR1 KGHDR, CDR2 SFDVKD. The length of the CDR3 is 13 residues. Deletions cut 7 bases from V and 1 base from J, with 8 bases between. CDR3 in DNA: TGTGCCACCAGGCCTCGGGGCACAGATACGCAGTATTTT. It specifies CATRPRGTDTQYF.

The rearrangement uses TRBV18 and TRBJ1-3; D gene ambiguous. The CDR3 is 15 residues long. V was trimmed by 5 bases and J by 5 bases, leaving 16 bases between them. Germline V gene data show CDR1 as KGHSH and CDR2 as LQKENI. The CDR3 DNA sequence: TGTGCCAGCTCATTGGGGTCTGGAGTGAGAAACACCATATATTTT. Residues: CASSLGSGVRNTIYF.

This sequence joins TRBV27 and TRBJ1-6; perhaps TRBD1 as D (5 bases). Germline V gene sequence: CDR1 MNHEY, CDR2 SMNVEV (reference sequence). V shed 5 bases and J shed 9 bases, with 17 bases lying between them. The CDR3 totals 15 residues. In DNA form, the CDR3 reads TGTGCCAGCAGTCCTACTCCAGGGCTAGGTTCACCCCTCCACTTT. Protein product: CASSPTPGLGSPLHF.